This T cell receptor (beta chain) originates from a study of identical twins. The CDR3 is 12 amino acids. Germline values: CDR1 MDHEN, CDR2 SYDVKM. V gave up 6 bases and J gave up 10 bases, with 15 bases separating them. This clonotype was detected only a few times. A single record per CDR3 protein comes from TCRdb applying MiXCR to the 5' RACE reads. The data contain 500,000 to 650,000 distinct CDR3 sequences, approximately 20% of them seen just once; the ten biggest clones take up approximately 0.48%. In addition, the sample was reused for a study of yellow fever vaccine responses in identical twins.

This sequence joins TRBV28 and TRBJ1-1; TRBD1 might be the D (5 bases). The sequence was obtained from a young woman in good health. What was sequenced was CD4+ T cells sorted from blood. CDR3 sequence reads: CASRNTVQGAFF. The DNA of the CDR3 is TGTGCCAGCAGGAACACTGTGCAGGGAGCTTTCTTT.